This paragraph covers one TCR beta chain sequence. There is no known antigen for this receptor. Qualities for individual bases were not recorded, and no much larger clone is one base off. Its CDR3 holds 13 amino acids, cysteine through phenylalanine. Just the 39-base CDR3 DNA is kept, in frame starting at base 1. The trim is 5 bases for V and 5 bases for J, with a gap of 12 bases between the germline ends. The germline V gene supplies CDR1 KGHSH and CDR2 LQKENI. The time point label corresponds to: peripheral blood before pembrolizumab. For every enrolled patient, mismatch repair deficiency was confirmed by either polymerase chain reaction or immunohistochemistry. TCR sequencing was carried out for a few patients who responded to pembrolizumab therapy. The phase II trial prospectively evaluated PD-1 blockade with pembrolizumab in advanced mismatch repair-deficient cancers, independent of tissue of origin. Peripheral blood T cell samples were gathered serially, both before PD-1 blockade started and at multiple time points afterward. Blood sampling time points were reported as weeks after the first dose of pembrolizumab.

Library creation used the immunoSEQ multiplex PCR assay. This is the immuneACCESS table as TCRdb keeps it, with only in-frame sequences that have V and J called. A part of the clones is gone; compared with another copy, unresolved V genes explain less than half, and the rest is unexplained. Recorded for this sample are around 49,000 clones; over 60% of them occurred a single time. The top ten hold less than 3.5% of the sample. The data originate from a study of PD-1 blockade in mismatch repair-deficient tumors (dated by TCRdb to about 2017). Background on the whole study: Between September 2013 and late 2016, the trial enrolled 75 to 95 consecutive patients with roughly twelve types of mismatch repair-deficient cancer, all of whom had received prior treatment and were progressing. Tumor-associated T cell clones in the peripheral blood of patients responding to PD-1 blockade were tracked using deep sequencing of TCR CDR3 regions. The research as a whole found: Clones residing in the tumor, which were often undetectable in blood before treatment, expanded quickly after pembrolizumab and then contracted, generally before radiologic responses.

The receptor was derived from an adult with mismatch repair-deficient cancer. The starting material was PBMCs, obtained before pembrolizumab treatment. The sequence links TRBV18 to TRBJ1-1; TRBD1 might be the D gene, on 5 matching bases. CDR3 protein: CASSSGLKTEAFF. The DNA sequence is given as TGTGCCAGCTCATCAGGGTTAAAAACTGAAGCTTTCTTT.